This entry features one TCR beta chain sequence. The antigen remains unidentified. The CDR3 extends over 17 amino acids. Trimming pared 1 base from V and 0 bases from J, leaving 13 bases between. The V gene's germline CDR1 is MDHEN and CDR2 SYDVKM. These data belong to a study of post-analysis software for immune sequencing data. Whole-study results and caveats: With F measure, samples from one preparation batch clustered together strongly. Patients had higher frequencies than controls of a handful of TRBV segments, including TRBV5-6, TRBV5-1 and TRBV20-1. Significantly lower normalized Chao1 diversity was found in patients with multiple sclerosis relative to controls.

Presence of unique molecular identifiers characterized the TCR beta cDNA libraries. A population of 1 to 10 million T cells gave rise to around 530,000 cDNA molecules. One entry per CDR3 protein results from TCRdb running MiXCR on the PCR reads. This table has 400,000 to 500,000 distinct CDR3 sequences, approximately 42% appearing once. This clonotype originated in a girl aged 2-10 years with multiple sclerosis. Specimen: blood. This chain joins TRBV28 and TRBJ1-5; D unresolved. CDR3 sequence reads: CASSLSGDGYSNQPQHF. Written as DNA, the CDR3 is TGTGCCAGCAGTTTATCCGGAGACGGATATAGCAATCAGCCCCAGCATTTT.